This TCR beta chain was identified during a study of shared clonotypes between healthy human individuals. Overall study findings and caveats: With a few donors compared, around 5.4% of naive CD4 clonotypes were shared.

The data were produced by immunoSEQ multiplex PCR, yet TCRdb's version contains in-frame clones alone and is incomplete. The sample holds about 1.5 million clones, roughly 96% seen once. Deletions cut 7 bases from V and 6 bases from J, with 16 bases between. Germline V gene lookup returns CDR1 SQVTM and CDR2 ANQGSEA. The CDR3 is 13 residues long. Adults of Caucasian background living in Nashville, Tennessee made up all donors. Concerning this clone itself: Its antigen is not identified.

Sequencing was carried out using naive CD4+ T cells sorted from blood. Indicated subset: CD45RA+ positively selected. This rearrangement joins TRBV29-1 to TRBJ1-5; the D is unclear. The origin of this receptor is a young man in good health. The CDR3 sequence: CSGQEGLGQPQHF. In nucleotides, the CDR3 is TGCAGCGGTCAGGAGGGTCTTGGTCAGCCCCAGCATTTT.